This T cell receptor (beta chain) was identified in a study of cytomegalovirus exposure and HLA in healthy donors. In germline, CDR1 is SEHNR, CDR2 FQNEAQ (reference sequence). The CDR3 totals 16 residues. J gave up 5 bases and V 1 base, and 7 bases lay outside the gene matches. PCR amplification relied on 60 Vbeta primers (plus 13 Jbeta primers). Measured with immunoSEQ multiplex PCR; TCRdb has only the in-frame clones, and not every one. The sample lists tens of thousands of clones; around 77% were seen once. The sequence was collected from a man aged 25-45 years in good health and CMV-seronegative. V is TRBV7-9 and J is TRBJ2-1; 8 bases match TRBD2. Sequencing used PBMCs. DNA for the CDR3: TGTGCCAGCAGCTTAGTCTTGGGACTAGTTGACAATGAGCAGTTCTTC. Protein: CASSLVLGLVDNEQFF.